These 31 T cell receptor beta chains came from one sample sequenced in a study of vaccination and CD4 T cells after COVID-19. Treatment specified: roughly ten-day PBMC culture with coronavirus spike peptide pools or control peptides (ViraFEST assay). Their specific antigens are unknown. Cultured CD4+ T cell DNA was sequenced using the Oncomine TCR Beta short-read assay. TCRdb re-derived calls from the PCR reads in MiXCR, one entry per CDR3 protein. The table includes some 11,000 distinct CDR3 sequences, 38% detected once. Sequencing was done on a sample of cultured CD4+ T cells from blood. Every receptor here comes from a human donor with COVID-19.

By frequency in the sample, this clonotype is hyperexpanded. A junction end diverges from the germline sequence, so it may reflect a read error. The chain has TRBV30 and TRBJ1-2; D is possibly TRBD1 (6 bases). CDR3 length: 11 amino acids. Germline V gene sequence: CDR1 GTSNPN, CDR2 SVGIG (reference sequence). The CDR3 reads CARRGGVGYTF. Written as DNA, the CDR3 is TGTGCCCGGAGGGGGGGCGTTGGCTACACCTTC.

The sample holds a few counts of this clonotype. J is TRBJ2-7 and V is TRBV5-1; possibly TRBD1 for D (5 bases). V was shortened by 0 bases and J by 2 bases, with 12 bases between the two germline ends. This CDR3 is built from 15 residues. Per the germline V gene, CDR1 is SGHRS and CDR2 is YFSETQ. For the CDR3, the DNA is TGCGCCAGCAGCTTGGCCTTCTCAGGGCCCTACGAGCAGTACTTC. Protein: CASSLAFSGPYEQYF.

This clonotype has a handful of counts. The gene calls are TRBV7-9 and TRBJ2-1, with D possibly called TRBD1 or TRBD2 (5 bases each). Between the trimmed V and J ends, which lost 5 bases and 8 bases, there was a span of 16 bases. Germline V gives CDR1 SEHNR, CDR2 FQNEAQ (reference sequence). The CDR3 has 14 amino acids. The CDR3 DNA reads as TGTGCCAGCAGCCGGGACCTCAATTCCTATGAGCAGTTCTTC. This codes for CASSRDLNSYEQFF.

As for this clonotype: One end of the junction varies from germline; a read error may be responsible. V gene TRBV7-3 combines with J gene TRBJ2-5, with D perhaps matching TRBD2 (6 bases). The CDR3 spans 15 residues. Germline V gives CDR1 SGHTA, CDR2 FQGTGA. CDR3 nucleotides: TGTGCCAGCAGCCCCCGGCGGGGAAGGGTAGAGCCCCAGTACTTC. This codes for CASSPRRGRVEPQYF.

V is TRBV11-2 and J is TRBJ2-3; 8 bases line up with TRBD2. The CDR3 covers 17 residues. The ends lost 5 bases at V and 1 base at J; junction bases unmatched: 11. Germline CDR1 SGHAT, CDR2 FQNNGV. CDR3 in amino acids: CASSPSFGSGGTDTQYF. DNA of the CDR3: TGTGCCAGCAGCCCGTCGTTTGGTAGCGGGGGCACAGATACGCAGTATTTT.

The chain links TRBV11-2 to TRBJ2-3, with D perhaps TRBD1 or TRBD2 (6 bases each). The germline V gene encodes CDR1 SGHAT and CDR2 FQNNGV. The CDR3 extends over 15 amino acids. V was trimmed by 1 base and J by 2 bases, leaving 10 bases between them. For the CDR3, the DNA is TGTGCCAGCAGCTTAGCGGGGGCGATCACAGATACGCAGTATTTT. It encodes CASSLAGAITDTQYF.

The chain uses TRBV6-5 and TRBJ2-7; TRBD1 matches at 9 bases. V lost 0 bases, J lost 1 base, and 13 bases stayed unmatched. CDR1 MNHEY and CDR2 SVGAGI come from the germline V gene. The length of the CDR3 is 19 residues. The CDR3 DNA reads TGTGCCAGCAGTTACTCACACCCACCGTACGGGACAGGGTCCTACGAGCAGTACTTC. It encodes CASSYSHPPYGTGSYEQYF.

This clonotype was seen a few times. The chain is built from TRBV6-2 or TRBV6-3 and TRBJ1-1, with 10 bases identical to TRBD1. The germline gives CDR1 MNHEY, CDR2 SVGEGT. The CDR3 has 15 amino acids. Unmatched junction bases numbered 15, after V lost 11 bases and J lost 6 bases. The CDR3 region is CAVRKGQGPGAEAFF. For the CDR3, the DNA is TGTGCCGTCCGAAAGGGACAGGGGCCGGGAGCTGAAGCTTTCTTT.

Within the sample, this clonotype is large. V and J are TRBV5-1 and TRBJ2-2, with a tentative D call TRBD1 (5 bases). The CDR3 covers 15 residues. The germline V gene encodes CDR1 SGHRS and CDR2 YFSETQ. V was shortened by 1 base and J by 2 bases, with 9 bases between the two germline ends. The CDR3, as DNA: TGCGCCAGCAGCTTGCAGGGCTCTAACACCGGGGAGCTGTTTTTT. Translated: CASSLQGSNTGELFF.

This clonotype showed up just a few times. The genes are TRBV7-3 and TRBJ2-5; D gene uncertain. This CDR3 is built from 13 residues. With 2 bases removed from V and 2 bases from J, the gap between germline ends came to 6 bases. Germline CDR1 SGHTA, CDR2 FQGTGA. The CDR3: CASSLSLQETQYF. CDR3 nucleotides: TGTGCCAGCAGCTTATCTCTTCAAGAGACCCAGTACTTC.

This clonotype was seen a few times. The chain uses TRBV15 and TRBJ1-4; TRBD1 might be the D (6 bases). Germline V gene lookup returns CDR1 LNHNV and CDR2 YYDKDF (reference sequence). Between the trimmed V and J ends, which lost 0 bases and 7 bases, there was a span of 12 bases. The CDR3 sequence is 15 residues long. The CDR3 spells CATSRDPGGGEKLFF. Here the CDR3 DNA reads TGTGCCACCAGCAGAGATCCGGGGGGCGGTGAAAAACTGTTTTTT.

In its sample, this clonotype was seen a few times. Here the CDR3 DNA reads TGTGCCAGTAGGGCCCCGGACAGGAACACTGAAGCTTTCTTT. Encoded protein: CASRAPDRNTEAFF. The chain recombines TRBV19 with TRBJ1-1, with D tentatively TRBD1 (6 bases). Per the germline V gene, CDR1 is LNHDA and CDR2 is SQIVND (reference sequence). The V end was cut by 6 bases, the J end by 1 base, with 12 bases between. The CDR3 extends over 14 amino acids. Filled out from reference TRBV19 and TRBJ1-1, the complete variable domain reads DGGITQSPKYLFRKEGQNVTLSCEQNLNHDAMYWYRQDPGQGLRLIYYSQIVNDFQKGDIAEGYSVSREKKESFPLTVTSAQKNPTAFYLCASRAPDRNTEAFFGQGTRLTVV.

The chain carries TRBV7-2 and TRBJ2-1; TRBD2 aligns across 11 bases. Per the germline V gene, CDR1 is SGHTA and CDR2 is FQGNSA. The J segment lost 9 bases and the V segment lost 5 bases, leaving 9 bases of the junction unmatched. The CDR3 extends over 15 amino acids. The CDR3 sequence: CASSVKTSGNSEQFF. The DNA of the CDR3 is TGTGCCAGCAGCGTAAAGACTAGCGGGAACTCTGAGCAGTTCTTC.

The chain recombines TRBV11-2 with TRBJ1-2, with D maybe TRBD1 (5 bases). Trimming took off 3 bases at V and 6 bases at J, with 14 bases between the two ends. Germline V CDR1 and CDR2: SGHAT, FQNNGV. There are 14 residues in the CDR3. Written as DNA, the CDR3 is TGTGCCAGCAGCTTTCTCAGGGCTGCGGATGGCTACACCTTC. Its protein is CASSFLRAADGYTF.

V and J are TRBV6-1 and TRBJ2-2; 7 nucleotides align to TRBD1. The CDR3 runs to 17 residues. Per the germline V gene, CDR1 is MNHNS and CDR2 is SASEGT. With 5 bases clipped from V and 0 bases from J, the junction kept 9 bases outside the gene matches. Here the CDR3 reads CASSQDRTGANTGELFF. In DNA form, the CDR3 reads TGTGCCAGCAGTCAGGACAGGACAGGAGCGAACACCGGGGAGCTGTTTTTT.

For this clonotype: A clone one base away is much larger, so this may be a read error. The chain combines TRBV24-1 with TRBJ1-1, with 8 bases that match TRBD1. The CDR3 runs 15 residues. Germline-derived CDR1 and CDR2 are KGHDR and SFDVKD. The CDR3 DNA reads as TGTGCCACCAGTGATACCACAGGGGGGAACGCTGAAGCTTTCTTT. Protein product: CATSDTTGGNAEAFF.

As for this clonotype: The final CDR3 position lacks the conserved phenylalanine or tryptophan, pointing to a likely read error. The limits of the CDR3 on the DNA are not certain, so only TCRdb's listed CDR3 is given. The rearrangement uses TRBV11-3 and TRBJ2-1; the listed D gene, TRBD2, was not tested against the DNA. CDR1 and CDR2 (germline): SGHNT, YENEEA. The length of the CDR3 is 13 amino acids, counting both ends. The CDR3 sequence is CASSPDGRRLASV.

The chain employs TRBV30 and TRBJ1-4; possible D gene TRBD1, 6 bases. Looked up from germline, CDR1 is GTSNPN and CDR2 is SVGIG (reference sequence). Between the trimmed V and J ends, which lost 4 bases and 8 bases, there was a span of 11 bases. This CDR3 has 12 residues. Here the CDR3 DNA reads TGTGCCTGGACAGGGGCGGAGGAAAAACTGTTTTTT. Translation gives CAWTGAEEKLFF.

A note on this clonotype: An end of the junction differs from the germline gene, which may be a read error. This chain connects TRBV27 to TRBJ1-2, with 8 bases identical to TRBD1. This CDR3 has 15 amino acids. CDR1 and CDR2 (germline): MNHEY, SMNVEV (reference sequence). CDR3 in DNA: TGTGTCAGCAGGTACGGGAGGCAGGGGGCGGGTGGCTACACCTTC. Residues: CVSRYGRQGAGGYTF.

This clonotype was recorded a few times. The genes are TRBV7-2 and TRBJ1-2; D may be TRBD1 (5 bases). Between the trimmed V and J ends, which lost 1 base and 1 base, there was a span of 10 bases. The CDR3 is 15 amino acids. The germline CDR1 and CDR2 sequences are SGHTA and FQGNSA. Written as DNA, the CDR3 is TGTGCCAGCAGCTTAGGCCCCAGGGATAACTATGGCTACACCTTC. It is translated as CASSLGPRDNYGYTF.

The chain combines TRBV11-2 with TRBJ1-2; TRBD1 is a possible D gene (5 bases). Germline V gives CDR1 SGHAT, CDR2 FQNNGV. The CDR3 totals 13 residues. Trimming cost V 1 base and J 7 bases, with 10 bases left between them. For the CDR3, the DNA is TGTGCCAGCAGCTTAGGGCAGGGACCTGGCTACACCTTC. Protein sequence: CASSLGQGPGYTF.

This rearrangement joins TRBV20-1 to TRBJ1-2; TRBD1 aligns across 9 bases. The J segment lost 8 bases and the V segment lost 0 bases, leaving 22 bases of the junction unmatched. CDR1 and CDR2 (germline): DFQATT, SNEGSKA (reference sequence). This CDR3 comprises 19 residues. This CDR3 is CSARDPLVGQGLTMGGYTF. The CDR3 region has the DNA TGCAGTGCTAGAGATCCCCTAGTAGGACAGGGGCTAACTATGGGAGGCTACACCTTC.

The table lists this clonotype with a count of one. The gene calls are TRBV18 and TRBJ1-6; no definite D call. Between the trimmed V and J ends, which lost 2 bases and 10 bases, there was a span of 6 bases. The germline V gene encodes CDR1 KGHSH and CDR2 LQKENI. The length of the CDR3 is 12 residues. The CDR3 is CASSPGLSPLHF. The CDR3 DNA reads as TGTGCCAGCTCACCAGGGCTGTCACCCCTCCACTTT. Filled out from reference TRBV18 and TRBJ1-6, the complete variable domain reads NAGVMQNPRHLVRRRGQEARLRCSPMKGHSHVYWYRQLPEEGLKFMVYLQKENIIDESGMPKERFSAEFPKEGPSILRIQQVVRGDSAAYFCASSPGLSPLHFGNGTRLTVT.

This chain's CDR3 is CASILAGGPTDTQYF. In DNA, the CDR3 is TGTGCCAGCATCCTAGCGGGGGGACCCACAGATACGCAGTATTTT. This chain connects TRBV7-8 to TRBJ2-3, with 11 bases that match TRBD2. V shed 7 bases and J 2 bases; nucleotides not matched to a gene: 5. This CDR3 has 15 amino acids. CDR1 and CDR2 (germline): SGHVS, FQNEAQ. Supplemented by reference TRBV7-8 and TRBJ2-3, the full variable domain reads GAGVSQSPRYKVAKRGQDVALRCDPISGHVSLFWYQQALGQGPEFLTYFQNEAQLDKSGLPSDRFFAERPEGSVSTLKIQRTQQEDSAVYLCASILAGGPTDTQYFGPGTRLTVL.

The gene calls are TRBV19 and TRBJ2-5; D could derive from TRBD1 or TRBD2 (5 bases each). V was shortened by 3 bases and J by 2 bases, with 16 bases between the two germline ends. Germline lookup yields CDR1 LNHDA and CDR2 SQIVND (reference sequence). The CDR3 is made up of 16 amino acids. CDR3 bases: TGTGCCAGTAGTATGAGGGGACGTTCCCGGCAAGAGACCCAGTACTTC. The encoded protein is CASSMRGRSRQETQYF.

This clonotype was seen a handful of times. The genes are TRBV6-1 and TRBJ2-1; TRBD2 agrees at 10 bases. Germline values: CDR1 MNHNS, CDR2 SASEGT. The CDR3 length is 15 residues. V lost 8 bases, J lost 10 bases, and 14 bases stayed unmatched. CDR3 nucleotides: TGTGCCAGCGTGCTAGCGGGGGACCAATGGGAGGAGCAGTTCTTC. Amino acids: CASVLAGDQWEEQFF.

The chain recombines TRBV12-3 or TRBV12-4 with TRBJ2-3; a possible D gene is TRBD2 (5 bases). This CDR3 comprises 15 residues. Trimming left V 3 bases short and J 1 base short, with 11 bases between. Here the CDR3 DNA reads TGTGCCAGCAGTTTCGGCGGGTCCGGCACAGATACGCAGTATTTT. Translation gives CASSFGGSGTDTQYF.

This chain connects TRBV6-1 to TRBJ2-5, with unresolved D. V shed 8 bases and J shed 5 bases, with 12 bases lying between them. The CDR3 is 12 amino acids. Looked up from germline, CDR1 is MNHNS and CDR2 is SASEGT. CDR3 DNA sequence: TGTGCCAGCGCTGCAAGCAGCGAGACCCAGTACTTC. Its translation is CASAASSETQYF.

This clonotype was seen only a few times. This chain connects TRBV2 to TRBJ1-2, with 7 bases lining up with TRBD1. The V segment lost 1 base and the J segment 4 bases; nucleotides outside the gene matches: 0. The length of the CDR3 is 13 residues. Germline CDR1 is SNHLY and CDR2 is FYNNEI. The CDR3: CASSEGTGYGYTF. CDR3 in DNA: TGTGCCAGCAGTGAAGGGACAGGCTATGGCTACACCTTC. Using reference TRBV2 and TRBJ1-2 for the parts outside the CDR3, the full variable domain is EPEVTQTPSHQVTQMGQEVILRCVPISNHLYFYWYRQILGQKVEFLVSFYNNEISEKSEIFDDQFSVERPDGSNFTLKIRSTKLEDSAMYFCASSEGTGYGYTFGSGTRLTVV.

This clonotype was seen a handful of times. The chain has TRBV7-2 and TRBJ2-3; tentative D call: TRBD1 (5 bases). CDR1 is SGHTA and CDR2 is FQGNSA in the germline V gene. This CDR3 has 15 residues. The V end lost 2 bases, the J end lost 4 bases, and 13 bases lay between the germline ends. The CDR3 bases are TGTGCCAGCAGCTTAAACAGGAATGTCCCAGATACGCAGTATTTT. It yields the protein CASSLNRNVPDTQYF. The whole variable domain, filled in from reference TRBV7-2 and TRBJ2-3, reads GAGVSQSPSNKVTEKGKDVELRCDPISGHTALYWYRQSLGQGLEFLIYFQGNSAPDKSGLPSDRFSAERTGGSVSTLTIQRTQQEDSAVYLCASSLNRNVPDTQYFGPGTRLTVL.

This clonotype occurred a few times. V usage is TRBV7-2 and J usage is TRBJ1-1; no definite D call. The germline CDR1 and CDR2 sequences are SGHTA and FQGNSA. There are 12 residues in the CDR3. V dropped 5 bases and J dropped 8 bases, with 12 bases sitting between them. CDR3 DNA: TGTGCCAGCAGCCCGCCTTTCAGCGAAGCTTTCTTT. Encoded protein: CASSPPFSEAFF.